This TCR beta chain was profiled in a study of TIL therapy for anti-PD-1-resistant metastatic lung cancer. Study-level information: Progressing patients received lymphodepletion, expanded TIL infusion and IL-2. Whole-study results and caveats: After infusion, TIL clonotypes partly replaced peripheral T cells and declined over months.

Notes on this clone: The target antigen is unknown.

Losses at the gene ends were 6 bases for V and 5 bases for J; bases not matched to a gene: 4. CDR3 size: 13 residues. Germline CDR1 reads SGHTA; CDR2 reads FQGNSA. Time point: pre-treatment sample, taken before nivolumab and TIL therapy. Sequencing used immunoSEQ v3. Assay: immunoSEQ multiplex PCR; the TCRdb copy retains only in-frame clones and omits some. Among roughly 46,000 clones listed, 80% to 90% were seen once. Sequences were derived from blood, sampled at baseline. The rearrangement uses TRBV7-2 and TRBJ1-1; 9 bases match TRBD1. The sequence derives from a person between 25 and 79 years old with non-small cell lung cancer. The CDR3 is CASSFGQGTEAFF. The CDR3, as DNA: TGTGCCAGCAGTTTTGGACAGGGGACTGAAGCTTTCTTT.